This TCR beta chain was retrieved from a study of blood T cell repertoires in COVID-19. Study as a whole: Samples taken during acute and convalescent COVID-19 were collected in the United States, Italy and Spain.

Source study methods: The authors estimated nucleated cell counts from reference gene primer amplification. Method: immunoSEQ multiplex PCR; TCRdb's copy keeps in-frame clones and lacks some. V, J and clone size derive from that table, while D and trimming were established from the DNA sequence. The repertoire holds about 220,000 clones, with 70% to 90% as singletons. V dropped 1 base and J dropped 3; count of bases not matched to a gene: 2. This CDR3 spans 15 amino acids. Germline V gives CDR1 MGHRA, CDR2 YSYEKL. This TCR derives from a woman in her seventies with COVID-19, enrolled during active disease. Sequenced input: peripheral blood. The chain has TRBV4-1 and TRBJ1-2, with 10 positions matching TRBD1. CDR3 loop: CASSQGQGADYGYTF. CDR3 in DNA: TGCGCCAGCAGCCAAGGACAGGGGGCAGACTATGGCTACACCTTC.